This T cell receptor beta chain derives from a study of regulatory T cells in long-lasting Graves disease. This clonotype was seen at least ten times. This CDR3 is built from 14 residues. V lost 5 bases, J lost 4 bases, and 5 bases stayed unmatched. CDR1 is SGHAT and CDR2 is FQDESV in the germline V gene (reference sequence). Sequencing libraries for TCR beta were prepared with iRepertoire HTBI primers and Arm-PCR of CDR3 regions. TCRdb analysed the multiplex PCR reads with MiXCR anew, one entry per CDR3 protein. The sample lists roughly 400,000 distinct CDR3 sequences; over 14% were seen once. The time point denotes: newly diagnosed GD, antithyroid drugs for less than 3 months. Making the TCR library involved RNA that had been extracted from PBMCs. The same data also contributed to another study, on T cells in Graves' hyperthyroidism and ophthalmopathy. From that report: Patients aged 18 to 65 had newly diagnosed hyperthyroidism of under 2 months' duration. First-round RT-PCR targeting the TCR CDR3 was performed with the HTBI primer set.

Sequenced material: peripheral blood mononuclear cells (PBMCs), taken at new diagnosis, from a patient treated with antithyroid drugs. The J gene is TRBJ2-1, the V gene TRBV11-1, with TRBD2 identical over 7 bases. The clonotype originates from a middle-aged woman with Graves disease. The CDR3 protein is CASSNSGGYNEQFF. The DNA of the CDR3 is TGTGCCAGCAGCAATTCCGGGGGGTACAATGAGCAGTTCTTC.